This record looks at one T cell receptor beta chain sequence and its context. This sample is part of a study of early T cells in non-severe SARS-CoV-2 infection. TCRdb recomputed calls from the 5' RACE reads with MiXCR, one row per CDR3 protein. The table includes some 33,000 distinct CDR3 sequences, under 6% detected once. Germline CDR1 reads SGHNT; CDR2 reads YYREEE (reference sequence). V gave up 1 base and J gave up 0 bases, with 7 bases separating them. The CDR3 loop spans 14 amino acids. Sequencing was carried out using whole blood. The sequence was obtained from an adult who was a healthcare worker with PCR-confirmed SARS-CoV-2 infection or an uninfected control (not recorded which). The chain carries TRBV5-4 and TRBJ2-5, with no clear D. CDR3 sequence reads: CASSLWAYQETQYF. The CDR3 bases are TGTGCCAGCAGCTTGTGGGCTTACCAAGAGACCCAGTACTTC.